Described below is a single TCR beta chain sequence and its context. Germline V gene lookup returns CDR1 SGHRS and CDR2 YFSETQ. CDR3 length: 16 residues. Trimming took 6 bases from V and 2 from J; bases not matched to a gene: 8. Next came a second PCR, run for about 6 to 12 cycles, which used a sample-barcoded 5' primer along with a J-beta primer mix. Each CDR3 protein is one row after TCRdb ran MiXCR on the 5' RACE reads. In the table there are some 1.4 million distinct CDR3 sequences, 40% to 50% of which are singletons. The sample belongs to a study of blood T cells in healthy people across ages. All donors came from Russia, were Caucasian and healthy, and spanned ages about 6 to 95. Each sample yielded at least 6 micrograms of PBMC total RNA.

The sequence derives from a woman under 30 in good health. The chain links TRBV5-1 to TRBJ2-1, with 10 bases fitting TRBD2. The sample comprised blood. CDR3 region: CASNPGLAHPYNEQFF. DNA of the CDR3: TGCGCCAGCAACCCGGGACTAGCGCATCCCTACAATGAGCAGTTCTTC. Based on the CDR3 plus reference TRBV5-1 and TRBJ2-1, the full variable domain is KAGVTQTPRYLIKTRGQQVTLSCSPISGHRSVSWYQQTPGQGLQFLFEYFSETQRNKGNFPGRFSGRQFSNSRSEMNVSTLELGDSALYLCASNPGLAHPYNEQFFGPGTRLTVL.